A selection of T cell receptor beta chains follows, all from one sample in a study of Ad26.COV2.S vaccination and SARS-CoV-2 variants. Sequencing was performed with immunoSEQ multiplex PCR; in TCRdb, only in-frame clones are kept and a portion is missing. The sample consists of hundreds of thousands of clones, about 88% of them appearing once. The specimen comprised peripheral blood, sampled in a trial of Ad26.COV2.S vaccine versus placebo. These receptors were obtained from a person aged 18-65 years who received the Ad26.COV2.S COVID-19 vaccine or a placebo. CDR3s include the opening cysteine and the closing phenylalanine or tryptophan. A D gene is named only where the DNA matches it firmly. A clone size is listed for some rows: how often the clone was seen (once, few, many), or a class if it is expanded.

>TRBJ2-7|TRBV4-1|.|once
TGCGCCAGCAGCCAAGGTCCCTCCTACGAGCAGTACTTC
CASSQGPSYEQYF
>TRBJ2-3|TRBV19|TRBD1|.
TGTGCCAGTGGCCTTGGGACAGACGGTGGAGATACGCAGTATTTT
CASGLGTDGGDTQYF
>TRBJ1-1|TRBV5-6|.|many
TGTGCCAGCAGCTTGGACAGATGGGCTGAAGCTTTCTTT
CASSLDRWAEAFF
>TRBJ2-1|TRBV15|.|once
TGTGCCACCAGCAGAGATCTGGCTTACAATGAGCAGTTCTTC
CATSRDLAYNEQFF
>TRBJ2-3|TRBV19|.|.
TGTGCCAGTAGTATAGTTACGGCAGCGGATACGCAGTATTTT
CASSIVTAADTQYF
>TRBJ1-5|TRBV18|.|.
TGTGCCAGCTCACCAGGGGCAGGGCATCAGCCCCAGCATTTT
CASSPGAGHQPQHF
>TRBJ2-7|TRBV28|.|.
TGTGCCAGCAGTGCGGGAATCACAGAGCCGTACTTC
CASSAGITEPYF
>TRBJ1-5|TRBV7-9|.|.
TGTGCCAGCAGCTTAGGGGGTGGCAATCAGCCCCAGCATTTT
CASSLGGGNQPQHF
>TRBJ2-7|TRBV19|.|.
TGTGCCAGTAGTATGGAGACAGGCATGAGCTCCTACGAGCAGTACTTC
CASSMETGMSSYEQYF
>TRBJ2-7|TRBV12-3/TRBV12-4|.|.
TGTGCCAGCAGTTTTAGGCCCTACGAGCAGTACTTC
CASSFRPYEQYF
>TRBJ1-1|TRBV14|.|.
TGTGCCAGCAGCCAAGATACCGTTTACCACATTCAGGTTGAAGCTTTCTTT
CASSQDTVYHIQVEAFF
>TRBJ1-2|TRBV9|.|.
TGTGCCAGCAGCGTAGGGACACGCGGCTACACCTTC
CASSVGTRGYTF
>TRBJ1-2|TRBV6-2/TRBV6-3|.|.
TGTGCCAGCAGTTTATCCTTCTATGGCTACACCTTC
CASSLSFYGYTF
>TRBJ1-5|TRBV3-1/TRBV3-2|TRBD1|.
TGTGCCAGCAGCCAAGACCTACTAGGACAGGGGAGCAATCAGCCCCAGCATTTT
CASSQDLLGQGSNQPQHF
>TRBJ2-1|TRBV6-5|.|.
TGTGCCAGCAGTCACGAGTGGGGGAATTTGGCTGAGCAGTTCTTC
CASSHEWGNLAEQFF
>TRBJ1-4|TRBV6-5|.|.
TGTGCCAGCAGAACAGGACAGCTTAATGAAAAACTGTTTTTT
CASRTGQLNEKLFF
>TRBJ2-6|TRBV7-3|.|.
TGTGCCAGCAGCTTAATGAGGGATCCTGGGGCCAACGTCCTGACTTTC
CASSLMRDPGANVLTF
>TRBJ2-7|TRBV25-1|.|.
TGTGCCAGCAGTGATTTGTCTGAGGGATATCAAACCTACGAGCAGTACTTC
CASSDLSEGYQTYEQYF
>TRBJ2-3|TRBV28|TRBD1|.
TGTGCCAGCAGTTTACCAGGGGGCTATAGCACAGATACGCAGTATTTT
CASSLPGGYSTDTQYF
>TRBJ1-1|TRBV3-1/TRBV3-2|.|.
TGTGCCAGCAGCTCTACAGGCGTCGGAAACACTGAAGCTTTCTTT
CASSSTGVGNTEAFF
>TRBJ1-1|TRBV19|.|.
TGTGCCAGTAGTATGGCAGGGTCCTCGTACTTGAACACTGAAGCTTTCTTT
CASSMAGSSYLNTEAFF
>TRBJ2-3|TRBV12-3/TRBV12-4|.|.
TGTGCCAGCAGTTTTTCCGGCACAGATACGCAGTATTTT
CASSFSGTDTQYF
>TRBJ2-3|TRBV19|.|.
TGTGCCAGTAGTACCAGACACTTTGGGGGAGATACGCAGTATTTT
CASSTRHFGGDTQYF
>TRBJ2-1|TRBV30|.|.
TGTGCCTGGAGTGTCGTCGAGCAGTTCTTC
CAWSVVEQFF
>TRBJ1-6|TRBV11-2|.|once
TGTGCCAGCAGCTTAGCCCAGGGTTATTCACCCCTCCACTTT
CASSLAQGYSPLHF
>TRBJ1-1|TRBV3-1/TRBV3-2|.|.
TGTGCCAGCAGTCAAACACCGGGACCCACGATGAACACTGAAGCTTTCTTT
CASSQTPGPTMNTEAFF
>TRBJ2-7|TRBV30|.|.
TGTGCCTGGAGCCCAACGACACCCCCCTACGAGCAGTACTTC
CAWSPTTPPYEQYF
>TRBJ1-6|TRBV19|.|.
TGTGCCAGTAGTATAGACAGGGTGGGCAATTCACCCCTCCACTTT
CASSIDRVGNSPLHF
>TRBJ1-1|TRBV6-1|.|.
TGTGCCAGCAGTTCGACAAGGGCCACTGAAGCTTTCTTT
CASSSTRATEAFF
>TRBJ1-1|TRBV29-1|.|.
TGCAGCGTTGTAATCCGCCCTGCGGAGGCGAACACTGAAGCTTTCTTT
CSVVIRPAEANTEAFF
>TRBJ2-7|TRBV7-3|.|once
TGTGCCAGCAGCTTAATCATAGGTTACGAGCAGTACTTC
CASSLIIGYEQYF
>TRBJ1-1|TRBV3-1/TRBV3-2|.|.
TGTGCCAGCAGCCAAGATCCCAGGGGCGTTGAAGCTTTCTTT
CASSQDPRGVEAFF
>TRBJ2-7|TRBV7-3|.|.
TGTGCCAGCAGCTTAACAGGGAGCCCGGTCGAGCAGTACTTC
CASSLTGSPVEQYF
>TRBJ2-2|TRBV7-2|.|.
TGTGCCAGCAGCTTAGCGAGCAGCACCGGGGAGCTGTTTTTT
CASSLASSTGELFF
>TRBJ2-7|TRBV7-2|.|.
TGTGCCAGCAGTTCCTCTAACAGGGGAGGCGAGCAGTACTTC
CASSSSNRGGEQYF
>TRBJ2-1|TRBV3-1/TRBV3-2|TRBD2|once
TGTGCCAGCAGCCAATCCCTAGCGGGGGGCAACAATGAGCAGTTCTTC
CASSQSLAGGNNEQFF
>TRBJ2-7|TRBV6-5|.|.
TGTGCCAGCAGCAGGGGGGGGCACTACGAGCAGTACTTC
CASSRGGHYEQYF
>TRBJ2-7|TRBV2|.|.
TGTGCCAGCAATCCCACAGGGTTACTAGAGCAGTACTTC
CASNPTGLLEQYF
>TRBJ1-2|TRBV5-1|.|.
TGCGCCAGCAGAGTCGTCATGGGAGACAATGGCTACACCTTC
CASRVVMGDNGYTF
>TRBJ1-2|TRBV7-3|.|.
TGTGCCAGCAGCTTAATCAGGGGATCTCAGGGCTACACCTTC
CASSLIRGSQGYTF